What follows are 21 T cell receptor beta chains derived from one specimen sequenced in a study of blood T cells in healthy people across ages. For the second PCR, which ran for about 6 to 11 cycles, a sample-barcoded 5' primer and a J-beta primer mix were used. TCRdb reprocessed the 5' RACE reads via MiXCR and lists one record per CDR3 protein. The sample holds approximately 780,000 distinct CDR3 sequences, about a quarter seen once. These data also formed part of another study, on T cells of mothers and their children.

Material for sequencing was blood. These receptors were taken from a boy aged 5-17 years in good health.

This chain joins TRBV3-1 and TRBJ1-2; D is perhaps TRBD1 (6 bases). The germline V gene encodes CDR1 LGHDT and CDR2 YNNKEL (reference sequence). The ends were cut back, 3 bases at V and 7 bases at J, with 12 bases in the middle. The CDR3 spans 13 residues. Here the CDR3 DNA reads TGTGCCAGCAGCCACTCAGAGGGGGGTGGCTACACCTTC. Translating it yields CASSHSEGGGYTF.

This clonotype was detected a few times. The J gene is TRBJ1-2, the V gene TRBV7-8; a weak D match, TRBD1 (6 bases). V gave up 1 base and J gave up 10 bases, with 13 bases separating them. The CDR3 totals 13 residues. Germline V lookup: CDR1 SGHVS, CDR2 FQNEAQ. The CDR3 DNA is TGTGCCAGCAGCTTAGAGCAGGGGCTTTTCTACACCTTC. Amino acid sequence: CASSLEQGLFYTF.

In its sample, this clonotype was seen a few times. The chain carries TRBV2 and TRBJ2-4, with D unresolved. Deletions cut 7 bases from V and 7 bases from J, with 11 bases between. This CDR3 region has 12 residues. Germline V gives CDR1 SNHLY, CDR2 FYNNEI. This chain's CDR3 is CASTLGGNIQYF. CDR3 coding DNA: TGTGCCAGCACCCTGGGTGGGAACATTCAGTACTTC.

A few counts support this clonotype. This chain joins TRBV28 and TRBJ1-3; D might be TRBD1 (6 bases). The CDR3 is 14 residues long. V was clipped by 6 bases and J by 2 bases, with 11 bases between them. CDR1 and CDR2 (germline): MDHEN, SYDVKM. CDR3 sequence (DNA): TGTGCCAGCAGCACCGGGACAACTGGAAACACCATATATTTT. This encodes CASSTGTTGNTIYF.

V is TRBV28 and J is TRBJ1-6, with a possible D match to TRBD1 (5 bases). Germline values: CDR1 MDHEN, CDR2 SYDVKM. The CDR3 is 12 residues long. Trimming removed 9 bases from V and 7 bases from J, with 10 bases in between. Here the CDR3 reads CASRDGNSPLHF. The CDR3 DNA reads as TGTGCCAGTCGGGACGGAAATTCACCCCTCCACTTT. Full variable domain (missing parts from reference TRBV28 and TRBJ1-6): DVKVTQSSRYLVKRTGEKVFLECVQDMDHENMFWYRQDPGLGLRLIYFSYDVKMKEKGDIPEGYSVSREKKERFSLILESASTNQTSMYLCASRDGNSPLHFGNGTRLTVT.

This clonotype was observed a handful of times. The gene calls are TRBV20-1 and TRBJ2-5; the match to TRBD2 covers 11 bases. Germline V gene sequence: CDR1 DFQATT, CDR2 SNEGSKA (reference sequence). The CDR3 is 14 amino acids. V lost 5 bases, J lost 0 bases, and 2 bases stayed unmatched. The CDR3 nucleotides read TGCAGTGCTGCTAGCGGGGGGCACCAAGAGACCCAGTACTTC. This translates into CSAASGGHQETQYF.

V usage is TRBV3-1 and J usage is TRBJ1-6; D is undetermined. The CDR3 consists of 13 residues. Trimming left V 0 bases short and J 9 bases short, with 6 bases between. CDR1 is LGHDT and CDR2 is YNNKEL in the germline V gene (reference sequence). The CDR3 nucleotides read TGTGCCAGCAGCCAAGACGGCCTTTCACCCCTCCACTTT. Its translation: CASSQDGLSPLHF.

The chain couples TRBV10-3 to TRBJ2-5, with D perhaps matching TRBD1 or TRBD2 (5 bases each). V gave up 2 bases and J gave up 1 base, with 14 bases separating them. In germline, CDR1 is ENHRY, CDR2 SYGVKD. This CDR3 spans 16 amino acids. The CDR3 reads CAISERRGVVQETQYF. The CDR3, as DNA: TGTGCCATCAGTGAGCGTCGGGGCGTCGTCCAAGAGACCCAGTACTTC.

This CDR3 reads CSTSDGETQYF. DNA for the CDR3: TGCAGCACAAGCGACGGGGAGACCCAGTACTTC. The V and J genes are TRBV29-1 and TRBJ2-5; D is unclear. V lost 8 bases and J lost 5, with 12 bases in between. The CDR3 extends over 11 amino acids. Germline V lookup: CDR1 SQVTM, CDR2 ANQGSEA. The entire variable domain, with the rest obtained from reference TRBV29-1 and TRBJ2-5, is as follows: SAVISQKPSRDICQRGTSLTIQCQVDSQVTMMFWYRQQPGQSLTLIATANQGSEATYESGFVIDKFPISRPNLTFSTLTVSNMSPEDSSIYLCSTSDGETQYFGPGTRLLVL.

This chain links TRBV10-3 with TRBJ2-3, with 8 nucleotides matching TRBD1. With 11 bases clipped from V and 0 bases from J, the junction kept 7 bases outside the gene matches. Per germline, CDR1 ENHRY and CDR2 SYGVKD. The CDR3 runs to 14 residues. The DNA of the CDR3 is TGTGCCGCCACAGGGGGGACAAGCACAGATACGCAGTATTTT. Protein: CAATGGTSTDTQYF.

This chain connects TRBV6-1 to TRBJ1-1; no firm D call. The CDR3 runs 15 residues. The germline V gene has CDR1 MNHNS and CDR2 SASEGT. Trimming cost V 3 bases and J 1 base, with 12 bases left between them. CDR3 protein: CASSEYRGRNTEAFF. DNA of the CDR3: TGTGCCAGCAGTGAGTATCGAGGGCGGAACACTGAAGCTTTCTTT.

The chain joins TRBV28 to TRBJ2-5; 10 bases are a match to TRBD1. This CDR3 is 15 amino acids long. From germline, CDR1 is MDHEN and CDR2 SYDVKM. The trim removed 5 bases at V and 6 bases at J, leaving 9 bases unmatched. The CDR3 sequence: CASSPGTGEGKTQYF. The CDR3 nucleotides read TGTGCCAGCAGTCCCGGGACAGGGGAGGGAAAGACCCAGTACTTC.

The chain recombines TRBV29-1 with TRBJ2-5; TRBD2 matches 7 bases. The last part of the DNA fits TRBJ2-7 better; the J call may be wrong. CDR3 length: 12 amino acids. The germline V gene has CDR1 SQVTM and CDR2 ANQGSEA. As DNA, the CDR3 is TGCAGCGTCCCAAGGGGAGGGGACGAGCAGTACTTC. It translates to CSVPRGGDEQYF.

The chain employs TRBV7-2 and TRBJ2-5; D call uncertain. The germline CDR1 and CDR2 sequences are SGHTA and FQGNSA. The CDR3 spans 12 residues. Trimming stripped 8 bases from V and 4 bases from J, with 11 bases between. CDR3 sequence reads: CASGYDRETQYF. As DNA, the CDR3 is TGTGCCAGCGGATACGATCGAGAGACCCAGTACTTC.

This clonotype was detected many times. The chain carries TRBV3-1 and TRBJ2-1; D is unclear. CDR1 is LGHDT and CDR2 is YNNKEL in the germline V gene (reference sequence). The germline V and J ends were trimmed by 5 bases and 0 bases, with 11 bases remaining between them. This CDR3 is 15 amino acids long. CDR3 sequence (DNA): TGTGCCAGCAGCTTAGACCCTAGCTCCTACAATGAGCAGTTCTTC. This gives the protein CASSLDPSSYNEQFF.

The rearrangement links TRBV12-3 or TRBV12-4 to TRBJ1-4; the D gene is possibly TRBD1 (5 bases). CDR3 size: 15 residues. The V gene lost 6 bases and the J gene lost 3 bases, with 14 bases spanning the gap. The CDR3 DNA reads TGTGCCAGCAGACCTCTGGGGACCTCTAATGAAAAACTGTTTTTT. It encodes CASRPLGTSNEKLFF.

The chain recombines TRBV12-3 or TRBV12-4 with TRBJ2-5; D call uncertain. TRBJ2-1 explains the end of the DNA better; the J call may be wrong. The length of the CDR3 is 12 residues. In DNA, the CDR3 is TGTGCCAGCAGGGATGCAGGCAATGAGCAGTTCTTC. Residues: CASRDAGNEQFF.

The V gene is TRBV6-5, the J gene TRBJ1-2, with 7 bases aligning to TRBD1. J lost 5 bases, V lost 6 bases, and 12 bases had no gene match. This CDR3 region has 15 residues. Germline CDR1 MNHEY, CDR2 SVGAGI. CDR3 residues: CASSQGGGRPYGYTF. The CDR3 DNA follows: TGTGCCAGCAGCCAGGGGGGGGGCAGGCCATATGGCTACACCTTC.

This clonotype was counted a few times. The gene calls are TRBV20-1 and TRBJ1-6; a weak D match, TRBD1 (5 bases). CDR3 length: 13 residues. The germline V and J ends were trimmed by 2 bases and 4 bases, with 6 bases remaining between them. Germline lookup yields CDR1 DFQATT and CDR2 SNEGSKA (reference sequence). This CDR3 reads CSARQGYNSPLHF. The CDR3 coding sequence is TGCAGTGCTAGACAGGGTTATAATTCACCCCTCCACTTT.

The chain joins TRBV29-1 to TRBJ2-7; D is ambiguous. This CDR3 has 13 amino acids. V was shortened by 4 bases and J by 2 bases, with 12 bases between the two germline ends. Germline CDR1 is SQVTM and CDR2 is ANQGSEA. The CDR3 DNA follows: TGCAGCGTTGCCTGGGCGGATCCCTACGAGCAGTACTTC. Residues: CSVAWADPYEQYF.

V and J are TRBV7-6 and TRBJ2-5, with a possible D match to TRBD1 (5 bases). V lost 7 bases to trimming and J lost 5 bases, with 11 bases between them. From germline, CDR1 is SGHVS and CDR2 FNYEAQ. This CDR3 contains 12 residues. The CDR3 loop reads CASTLPGETQYF. The CDR3 nucleotides read TGTGCCAGCACTTTGCCAGGGGAGACCCAGTACTTC. Variable domain in full (rest from reference TRBV7-6 and TRBJ2-5): GAGVSQSPRYKVTKRGQDVALRCDPISGHVSLYWYRQALGQGPEFLTYFNYEAQQDKSGLPNDRFSAERPEGSISTLTIQRTEQRDSAMYRCASTLPGETQYFGPGTRLLVL.